The rows below give T cell receptor beta chains drawn from one sample of a study of T cells after posttransplantation cyclophosphamide. Data came from immunoSEQ multiplex PCR; TCRdb stores just in-frame clones and leaves some out. Of around 30,000 clones in the sample, roughly 85% were seen once. The sample consisted of PBMCs. The source is a man aged 50-60 years. CDR3s include the opening cysteine and the closing phenylalanine or tryptophan. D genes are given only for firm matches. Size values are once, few and many counts, or a class for expanded clones, and some rows have none.

V gene,J gene,D gene,clone size,CDR3 DNA,CDR3 protein
TRBV6-1,TRBJ1-1,-,-,TGTGCCAGCAGTTCCTACTCGGGACAGAACACTGAAGCTTTCTTT,CASSSYSGQNTEAFF
TRBV29-1,TRBJ2-5,TRBD1,-,TGCAGCGTTGAAGTGCCGACAGGGGTTTCAGAGACCCAGTACTTC,CSVEVPTGVSETQYF
TRBV19,TRBJ1-5,TRBD1,-,TGTGCCAGTAGGAGACAGGGGCCTGGGTATCAGTCCCAGCATTTT,CASRRQGPGYQSQHF
TRBV7-2,TRBJ2-4,TRBD1,-,TGTGCCAGCAGCTTAGGCCGGGACAGAAAAAACATTCAGTACTTC,CASSLGRDRKNIQYF
TRBV4-1,TRBJ2-2,TRBD1,-,TGCGCCAGCAGCAACCTCAGGGGGCTCACCGGGGAGCTGTTTTTT,CASSNLRGLTGELFF
TRBV10-3,TRBJ2-7,TRBD2,-,TGTGCCATCAGTGAGCGGGAGGGCCCCTACGAGCAGTACTTC,CAISEREGPYEQYF
TRBV19,TRBJ1-5,TRBD1,-,TGTGCCAGTATGACCGGGACAGGGGGAAATAGCAATCAGCCCCAGCATTTT,CASMTGTGGNSNQPQHF
TRBV7-3,TRBJ1-2,-,-,TGTGCCAGCAGCTTAGGGCCTCCAGCCCACCTTCCCTATGGCTACACCTTC,CASSLGPPAHLPYGYTF
TRBV7-9,TRBJ2-1,-,once,TGTGCCAGCAGCTTAGAACGCGCTCGGGATGAGCAGTTCTTC,CASSLERARDEQFF
TRBV7-8,TRBJ2-7,-,-,TGTGCCAGCATGGGCCCCGGCGAGCAGTACTTC,CASMGPGEQYF
TRBV11-3,TRBJ2-5,TRBD1,-,TGTGCCAGCAGCTCCCTTCCTCCTGAGGGGGCATCGGAGACCCAGTACTTC,CASSSLPPEGASETQYF
TRBV5-4,TRBJ1-2,-,-,TGTGCCAGCAGCTTGTACGAGCGGGGGGGCACCTTC,CASSLYERGGTF
TRBV7-3,TRBJ2-5,TRBD1,-,TGTGCCAGCAGCCCGGGACAGTCAGAGACCCAGTACTTC,CASSPGQSETQYF
TRBV5-1,TRBJ2-7,TRBD2,-,TGCGCCAGCAGCTTGCGGACTAGCGGGGATAGCGAGCAGTACTTC,CASSLRTSGDSEQYF
TRBV5-8,TRBJ2-3,-,-,TGTGCCAGCAGCCTCAACTACGGAGCAGATACGCAGTATTTT,CASSLNYGADTQYF
TRBV5-1,TRBJ2-1,TRBD2,-,TGCGCCAGCAGATATAGCGGGTCTCCTGACAATGAGCAGTTCTTC,CASRYSGSPDNEQFF
TRBV7-3,TRBJ2-7,-,-,TGTGCCAGCAGCTCTGGAGTAACCTACGAGCAGTACTTC,CASSSGVTYEQYF
TRBV28,TRBJ2-2,TRBD1,-,TGTGCCAGCAGACAGGGGGCGAGCGGGGAGCTGTTTTTT,CASRQGASGELFF
TRBV18,TRBJ1-3,-,-,TGTGCCAGCTCACCACCGGGTTGGACAGATTTATATTTT,CASSPPGWTDLYF
TRBV10-3,TRBJ1-6,-,-,TGTGCCATCAGTGAGTCGAGCGGATATAATTCACCCCTCCACTTT,CAISESSGYNSPLHF
TRBV27,TRBJ1-1,-,once,TGTGCCAGCAGTTGGTTGGTCGGTGGCACTGAAGCTTTCTTT,CASSWLVGGTEAFF
TRBV5-6,TRBJ1-2,-,-,TGTGCCAGCAGCTTGCTGGGGCGTAACTATGGCTACACCTTC,CASSLLGRNYGYTF
TRBV19,TRBJ2-1,-,-,TGTGCCAGTAGTCCCGAACCTGCGGCCTACAATGAGCAGTTCTTC,CASSPEPAAYNEQFF
TRBV28,TRBJ1-5,-,once,TGTGCCAGCAGGTTACAGACTTATCAGCCCCAGCATTTT,CASRLQTYQPQHF
TRBV18,TRBJ1-1,TRBD1,-,TGTGCCAGCTCATCGACAGGGGAGAACACTGAAGCTTTCTTT,CASSSTGENTEAFF
TRBV19,TRBJ2-1,TRBD2,-,TGTGCCAGTAGTATAAGCGGGAGGATCTCCTACAATGAGCAGTTCTTC,CASSISGRISYNEQFF
TRBV11-2,TRBJ2-5,TRBD2,-,TGTGCCAGCGGACCCCTCTCGGGAGGGGGGGGGACCCAGTACTTC,CASGPLSGGGGTQYF
TRBV5-8,TRBJ1-5,-,-,TGTGCCAGCAGCCTTGTGCCGTCGGGGCCCCAGCATTTT,CASSLVPSGPQHF
TRBV28,TRBJ2-7,-,-,TGTGCCAGCAGGGGAGGGGGTCCCTACGAGCAGTACTTC,CASRGGGPYEQYF
TRBV15,TRBJ1-5,TRBD1,medium-sized,TGTGCCACCAGCACTACAACCCGGGGGGGACAGGGAAGGAATCAGCCCCAGCATTTT,CATSTTTRGGQGRNQPQHF
TRBV7-2,TRBJ2-1,TRBD1,-,TGTGCCAGCAGCTCAACCAGAGGGACAGTATACAATGAGCAGTTCTTC,CASSSTRGTVYNEQFF
TRBV11-2,TRBJ2-7,TRBD1,-,TGTGCCAGCAGCCTCCTCGAGGGGACAGGGGCGCGGGAGCAGTACTTC,CASSLLEGTGAREQYF
TRBV11-2,TRBJ2-1,-,-,TGTGCCAGCAGCGTAAGACTAGAACACAATGAGCAGTTCTTC,CASSVRLEHNEQFF
TRBV23-1,TRBJ1-5,-,-,TGCGCCAGCAGTCAATTCCGGGACACCCTTAGCAATCAGCCCCAGCATTTT,CASSQFRDTLSNQPQHF
TRBV7-8,TRBJ2-3,TRBD2,-,TGTGCCAGCAGCTTATACTCGCTAGCGGGAGTAGATACGCAGTATTTT,CASSLYSLAGVDTQYF
TRBV5-5,TRBJ1-1,-,-,TGTGCCAGCAGCCGCGACGGGGGGAACACTGAAGCTTTCTTT,CASSRDGGNTEAFF
TRBV4-2,TRBJ2-7,-,-,TGTGCCAGCAGCCAAGATTCCGGGGGGCCCTACGAGCAGTACTTC,CASSQDSGGPYEQYF
TRBV9,TRBJ1-2,-,-,TGTGCCAGCAGCGTTACCGGGACACAAAACTATGGCTACACCTTC,CASSVTGTQNYGYTF
TRBV2,TRBJ2-7,-,few,-,CASILDRAYEQYF
TRBV25-1,TRBJ2-1,-,-,TGTGCCAGCAGTTGGGGCAGGGGTCCCTACAATGAGCAGTTCTTC,CASSWGRGPYNEQFF
TRBV10-3,TRBJ2-2,TRBD1,once,TGTGCCATCAGTGAGTTTCAGGGACAGGGGGCGTCCGGGGAGCTGTTTTTT,CAISEFQGQGASGELFF
TRBV7-9,TRBJ2-7,-,-,TGTGCCAGCAGCTTAGACAGGGCCCCCTACGAGCAGTACTTC,CASSLDRAPYEQYF
TRBV29-1,TRBJ2-6,-,-,TGCAGCGTTGAATTGCGGGCTGGGGCCAACGTCCTGACTTTC,CSVELRAGANVLTF
TRBV6-5,TRBJ1-5,-,-,TGTGCCAGCTCCACCTACCCGGGGCAGCCCCAGCATTTT,CASSTYPGQPQHF
TRBV7-9,TRBJ2-1,TRBD2,once,TGTGCCACGGGACTAGCACCCTACAATGAGCAGTTCTTC,CATGLAPYNEQFF
TRBV7-6,TRBJ1-1,-,-,TGTGCCAGCAGCTTAACTAGCGCAGCTGAAGCTTTCTTT,CASSLTSAAEAFF
TRBV11-2,TRBJ2-2,TRBD2,few,TGTGCCAGCAGCTTTTCTAGCGGGACCGGGGAGCTGTTTTTT,CASSFSSGTGELFF
TRBV15,TRBJ2-1,TRBD2,-,TGTGCCACCAGCGGTAGCACTAGCGGGAGAGGCAATGAGCAGTTCTTC,CATSGSTSGRGNEQFF
TRBV7-2,TRBJ1-3,TRBD1,once,TGTGCCAGCAGCCCGACAGGGTGGGGAAACACCATATATTTT,CASSPTGWGNTIYF
TRBV6-1,TRBJ2-3,-,-,TGTGCCAGCAGTAGAGATTTTTTAAGCACAGATACGCAGTATTTT,CASSRDFLSTDTQYF
TRBV28,TRBJ1-6,-,-,TGTGCCAGCAGTTTGGAGGTCTTGCCCTCACCCCTCCACTTT,CASSLEVLPSPLHF
TRBV28,TRBJ2-4,TRBD2,-,TGTGCCAGCAGTTTACTAGCGGGGGATTCTAAGTACTTC,CASSLLAGDSKYF
TRBV7-6,TRBJ1-1,TRBD1,-,TGTGCCAGCAGCTTAGCGGGGACAGGGTCTTACATGAACACTGAAGCTTTCTTT,CASSLAGTGSYMNTEAFF
TRBV10-3,TRBJ2-7,-,-,TGTGCCACCGGACTTGGGCGGGGCTACGAGCAGTACTTC,CATGLGRGYEQYF